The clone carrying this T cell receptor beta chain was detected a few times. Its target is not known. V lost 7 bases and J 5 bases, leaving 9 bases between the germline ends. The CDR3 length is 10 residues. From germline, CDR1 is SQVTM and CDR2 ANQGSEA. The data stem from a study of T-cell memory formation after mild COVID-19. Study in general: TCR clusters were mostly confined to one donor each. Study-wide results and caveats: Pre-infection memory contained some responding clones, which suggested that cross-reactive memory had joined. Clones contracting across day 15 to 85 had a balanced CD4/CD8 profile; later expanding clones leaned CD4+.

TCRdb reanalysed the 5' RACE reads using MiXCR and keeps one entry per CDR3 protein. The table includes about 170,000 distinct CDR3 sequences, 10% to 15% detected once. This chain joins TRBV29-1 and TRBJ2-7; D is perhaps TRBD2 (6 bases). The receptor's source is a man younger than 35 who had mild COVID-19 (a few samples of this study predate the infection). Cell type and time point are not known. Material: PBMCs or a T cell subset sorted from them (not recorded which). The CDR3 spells CSGGEDEQYF. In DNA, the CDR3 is TGCAGCGGGGGGGAGGACGAGCAGTACTTC.